The entry below gives a single TCR beta chain sequence along with its context. The sample comes from a study of human thymus T cells. Sequenced by immunoSEQ multiplex PCR; TCRdb stores in-frame clones only, minus some. The sample lists about 130,000 clones, 90% to 95% seen once, with around 0.022% in the top ten. Resections from corrective heart surgery provided thymus tissue. What was sequenced was thymus tissue. This sequence originates from a boy younger than two with a congenital heart defect but otherwise immunologically healthy.

CDR3 sequence: CASSAAGTFTYEQYF. CDR3 nucleotide sequence: TGTGCCAGCAGCGCCGCCGGGACTTTTACCTACGAGCAGTACTTC. The chain recombines TRBV9 with TRBJ2-7; a weak D match, TRBD2 (6 bases). V was shortened by 3 bases and J by 2 bases, with 15 bases between the two germline ends. CDR3 size: 15 residues. Germline lookup yields CDR1 SGDLS and CDR2 YYNGEE. Filled out from reference TRBV9 and TRBJ2-7, the complete variable domain reads DSGVTQTPKHLITATGQRVTLRCSPRSGDLSVYWYQQSLDQGLQFLIQYYNGEERAKGNILERFSAQQFPDLHSELNLSSLELGDSALYFCASSAAGTFTYEQYFGPGTRLTVT.